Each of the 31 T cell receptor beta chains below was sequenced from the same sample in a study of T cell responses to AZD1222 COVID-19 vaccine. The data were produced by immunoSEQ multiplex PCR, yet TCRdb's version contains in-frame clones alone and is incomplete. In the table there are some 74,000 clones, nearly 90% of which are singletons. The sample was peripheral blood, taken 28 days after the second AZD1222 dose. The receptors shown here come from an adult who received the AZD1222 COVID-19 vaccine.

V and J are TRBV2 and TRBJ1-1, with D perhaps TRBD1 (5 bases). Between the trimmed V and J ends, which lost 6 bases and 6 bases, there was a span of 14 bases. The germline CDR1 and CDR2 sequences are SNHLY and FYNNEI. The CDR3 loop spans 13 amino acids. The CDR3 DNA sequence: TGTGCCAGCAGCGCCACCGGGACCGCTGAAGCTTTCTTT. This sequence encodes CASSATGTAEAFF. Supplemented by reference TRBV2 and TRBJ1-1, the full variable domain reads EPEVTQTPSHQVTQMGQEVILRCVPISNHLYFYWYRQILGQKVEFLVSFYNNEISEKSEIFDDQFSVERPDGSNFTLKIRSTKLEDSAMYFCASSATGTAEAFFGQGTRLTVV.

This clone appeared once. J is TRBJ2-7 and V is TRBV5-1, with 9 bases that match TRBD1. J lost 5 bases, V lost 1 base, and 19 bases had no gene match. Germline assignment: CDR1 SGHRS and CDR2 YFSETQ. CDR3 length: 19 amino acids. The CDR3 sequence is CASSLWGTFAGQGTHEQYF. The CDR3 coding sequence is TGCGCCAGCAGCTTGTGGGGGACCTTCGCGGGACAGGGTACCCACGAGCAGTACTTC.

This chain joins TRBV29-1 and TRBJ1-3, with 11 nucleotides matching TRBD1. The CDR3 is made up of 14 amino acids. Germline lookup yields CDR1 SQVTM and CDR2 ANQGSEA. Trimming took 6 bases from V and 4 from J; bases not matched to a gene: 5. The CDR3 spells CSVWDRGEGNTIYF. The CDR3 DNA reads TGCAGCGTCTGGGACAGGGGGGAGGGAAACACCATATATTTT.

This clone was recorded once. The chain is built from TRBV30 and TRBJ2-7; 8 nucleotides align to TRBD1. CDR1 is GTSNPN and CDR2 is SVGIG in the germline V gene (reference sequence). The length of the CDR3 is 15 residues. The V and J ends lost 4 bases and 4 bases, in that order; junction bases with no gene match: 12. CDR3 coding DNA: TGTGCCTGGACAGATCAAACAGGGGGTGGGTACGAGCAGTACTTC. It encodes CAWTDQTGGGYEQYF.

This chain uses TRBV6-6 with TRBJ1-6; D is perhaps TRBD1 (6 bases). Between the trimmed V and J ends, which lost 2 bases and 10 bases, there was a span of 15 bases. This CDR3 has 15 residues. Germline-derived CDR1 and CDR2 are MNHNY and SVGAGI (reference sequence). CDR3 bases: TGTGCCAGCAGTTACCAGGGGATCGGGGAATCACCCCTCCACTTT. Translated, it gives CASSYQGIGESPLHF.

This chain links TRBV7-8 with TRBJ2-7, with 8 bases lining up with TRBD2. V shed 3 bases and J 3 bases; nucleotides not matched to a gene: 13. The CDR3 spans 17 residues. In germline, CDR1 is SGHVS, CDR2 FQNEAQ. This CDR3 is CASSFPGDGRGGYEQYF. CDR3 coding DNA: TGTGCCAGCAGCTTCCCGGGTGACGGGAGGGGGGGCTACGAGCAGTACTTC.

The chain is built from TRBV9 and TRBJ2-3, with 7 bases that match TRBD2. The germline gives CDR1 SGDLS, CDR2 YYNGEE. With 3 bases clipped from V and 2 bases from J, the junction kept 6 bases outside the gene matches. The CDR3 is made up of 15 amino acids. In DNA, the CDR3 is TGTGCCAGCAGCGCCCAGGGACTACACACAGATACGCAGTATTTT. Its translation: CASSAQGLHTDTQYF.

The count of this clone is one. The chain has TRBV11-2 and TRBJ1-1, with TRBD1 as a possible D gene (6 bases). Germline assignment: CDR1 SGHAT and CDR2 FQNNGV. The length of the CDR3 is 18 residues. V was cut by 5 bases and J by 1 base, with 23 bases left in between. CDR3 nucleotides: TGTGCCAGCAGCCCAGAGGGGGGGTCGAATTGGAAGAACACTGAAGCTTTCTTT. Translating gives CASSPEGGSNWKNTEAFF.

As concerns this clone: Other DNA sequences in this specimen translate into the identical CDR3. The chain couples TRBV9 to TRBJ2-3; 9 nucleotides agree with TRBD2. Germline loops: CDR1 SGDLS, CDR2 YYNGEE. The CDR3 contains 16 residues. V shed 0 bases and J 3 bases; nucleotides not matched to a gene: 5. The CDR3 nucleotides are TGTGCCAGCAGCGTAGGTGCTAGCGGGATGACAGATACGCAGTATTTT. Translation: CASSVGASGMTDTQYF. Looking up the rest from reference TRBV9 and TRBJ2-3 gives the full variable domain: DSGVTQTPKHLITATGQRVTLRCSPRSGDLSVYWYQQSLDQGLQFLIQYYNGEERAKGNILERFSAQQFPDLHSELNLSSLELGDSALYFCASSVGASGMTDTQYFGPGTRLTVL.

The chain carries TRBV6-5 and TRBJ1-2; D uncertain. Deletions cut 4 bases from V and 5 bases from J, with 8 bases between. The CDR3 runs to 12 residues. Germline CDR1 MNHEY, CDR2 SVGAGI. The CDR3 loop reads CASSSPPYGYTF. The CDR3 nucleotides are TGTGCCAGCAGTTCACCCCCTTATGGCTACACCTTC.

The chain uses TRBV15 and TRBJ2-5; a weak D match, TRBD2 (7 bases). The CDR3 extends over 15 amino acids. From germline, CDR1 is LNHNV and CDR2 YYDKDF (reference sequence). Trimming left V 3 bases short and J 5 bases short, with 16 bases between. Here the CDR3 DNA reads TGTGCCACCAGCAGGCCTGGGGGGGCGGGGGAGACCCAGTACTTC. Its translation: CATSRPGGAGETQYF.

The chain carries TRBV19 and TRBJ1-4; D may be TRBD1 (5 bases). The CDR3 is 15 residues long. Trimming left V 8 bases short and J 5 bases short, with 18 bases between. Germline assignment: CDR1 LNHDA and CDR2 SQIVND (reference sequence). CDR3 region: CASGGNAGINEKLFF. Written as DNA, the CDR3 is TGTGCCAGTGGGGGGAATGCAGGAATAAATGAAAAACTGTTTTTT. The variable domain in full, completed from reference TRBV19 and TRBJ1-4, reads DGGITQSPKYLFRKEGQNVTLSCEQNLNHDAMYWYRQDPGQGLRLIYYSQIVNDFQKGDIAEGYSVSREKKESFPLTVTSAQKNPTAFYLCASGGNAGINEKLFFGSGTQLSVL.

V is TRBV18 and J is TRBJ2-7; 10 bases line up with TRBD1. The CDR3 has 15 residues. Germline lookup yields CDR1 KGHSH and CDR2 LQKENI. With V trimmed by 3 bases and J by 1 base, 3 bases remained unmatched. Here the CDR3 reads CASSPGTGASYEQYF. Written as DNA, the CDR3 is TGTGCCAGCTCACCTGGGACAGGGGCTTCCTACGAGCAGTACTTC.

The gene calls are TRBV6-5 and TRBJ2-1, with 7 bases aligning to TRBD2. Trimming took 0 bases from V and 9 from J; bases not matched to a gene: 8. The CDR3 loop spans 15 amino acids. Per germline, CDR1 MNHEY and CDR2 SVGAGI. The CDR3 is CASSYSSPSGGEQFF. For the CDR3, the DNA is TGTGCCAGCAGTTACTCGAGCCCCTCGGGGGGTGAGCAGTTCTTC.

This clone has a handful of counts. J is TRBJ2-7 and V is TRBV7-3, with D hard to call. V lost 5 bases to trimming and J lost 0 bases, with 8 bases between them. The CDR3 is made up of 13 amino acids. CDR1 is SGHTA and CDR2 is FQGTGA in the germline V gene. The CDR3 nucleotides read TGTGCCAGCAGCCCCTCGTACTCCTACGAGCAGTACTTC. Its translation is CASSPSYSYEQYF. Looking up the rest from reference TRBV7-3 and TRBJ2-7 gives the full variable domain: GAGVSQTPSNKVTEKGKYVELRCDPISGHTALYWYRQSLGQGPEFLIYFQGTGAADDSGLPNDRFFAVRPEGSVSTLKIQRTERGDSAVYLCASSPSYSYEQYFGPGTRLTVT.

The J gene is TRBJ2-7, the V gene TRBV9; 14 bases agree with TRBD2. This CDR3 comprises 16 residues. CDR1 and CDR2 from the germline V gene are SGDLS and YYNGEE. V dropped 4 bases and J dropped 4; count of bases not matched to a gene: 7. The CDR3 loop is CASSLGTSGSLYEQYF. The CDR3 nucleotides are TGTGCCAGCAGCTTAGGGACTAGCGGGAGCCTATACGAGCAGTACTTC.

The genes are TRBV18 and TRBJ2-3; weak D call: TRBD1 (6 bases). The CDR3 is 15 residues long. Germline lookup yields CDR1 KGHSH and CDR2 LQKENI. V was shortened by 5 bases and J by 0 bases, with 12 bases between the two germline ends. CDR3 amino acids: CASSEGQLSTDTQYF. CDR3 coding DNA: TGTGCCAGCTCAGAAGGACAGCTTAGCACAGATACGCAGTATTTT.

The CDR3 DNA reads as TGTGCCAGCAGTTACCAGCCCTCCTCTGGAAACACCATATATTTT. It codes for CASSYQPSSGNTIYF. This chain joins TRBV6-5 and TRBJ1-3; D remains ambiguous. The germline V gene has CDR1 MNHEY and CDR2 SVGAGI. The CDR3 is 15 residues long. Trimming removed 2 bases from V and 0 bases from J, with 8 bases in between.

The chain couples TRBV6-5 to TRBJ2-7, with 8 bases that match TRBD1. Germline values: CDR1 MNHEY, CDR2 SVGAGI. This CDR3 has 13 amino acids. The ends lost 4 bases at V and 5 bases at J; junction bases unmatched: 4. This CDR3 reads CASSFDRGNEQYF. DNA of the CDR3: TGTGCCAGCAGTTTCGACAGGGGTAACGAGCAGTACTTC.

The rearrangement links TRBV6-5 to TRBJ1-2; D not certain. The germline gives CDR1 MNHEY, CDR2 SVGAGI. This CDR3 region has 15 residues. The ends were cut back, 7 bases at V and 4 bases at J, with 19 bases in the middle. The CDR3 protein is CASIPQIGYGYGYTF. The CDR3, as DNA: TGTGCCAGCATTCCCCAGATCGGTTACGGCTATGGCTACACCTTC.

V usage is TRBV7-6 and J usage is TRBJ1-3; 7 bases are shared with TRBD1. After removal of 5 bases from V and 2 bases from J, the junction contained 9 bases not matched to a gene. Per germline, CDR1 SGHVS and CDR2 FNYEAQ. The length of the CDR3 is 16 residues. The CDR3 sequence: CASSPNRGETGNTIYF. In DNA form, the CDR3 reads TGTGCCAGCAGCCCGAACAGGGGCGAAACTGGAAACACCATATATTTT.

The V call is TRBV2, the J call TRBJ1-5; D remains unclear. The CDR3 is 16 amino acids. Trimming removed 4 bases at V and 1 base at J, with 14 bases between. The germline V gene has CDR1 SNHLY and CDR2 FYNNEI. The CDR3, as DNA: TGTGCCAGCAGTGGTGGGCTTTTGCCGAGCAATCAGCCCCAGCATTTT. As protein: CASSGGLLPSNQPQHF.

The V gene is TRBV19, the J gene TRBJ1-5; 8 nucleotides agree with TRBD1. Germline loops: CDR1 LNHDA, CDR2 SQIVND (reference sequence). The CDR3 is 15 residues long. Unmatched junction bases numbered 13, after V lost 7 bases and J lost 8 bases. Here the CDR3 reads CASTTGQGINEPQHF. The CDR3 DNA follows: TGTGCCAGTACCACTGGACAGGGAATAAATGAGCCCCAGCATTTT.

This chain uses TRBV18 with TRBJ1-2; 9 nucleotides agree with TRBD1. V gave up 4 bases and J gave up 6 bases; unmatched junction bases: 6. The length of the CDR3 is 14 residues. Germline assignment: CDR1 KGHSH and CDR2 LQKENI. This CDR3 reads CASSRTGERNGYTF. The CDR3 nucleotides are TGTGCCAGCTCACGGACAGGGGAGAGGAATGGCTACACCTTC.

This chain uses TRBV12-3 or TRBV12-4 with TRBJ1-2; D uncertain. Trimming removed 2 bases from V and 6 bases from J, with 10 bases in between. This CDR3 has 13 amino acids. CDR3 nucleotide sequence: TGTGCCAGCAGTTTAAGGCGGAGCCATGGCTACACCTTC. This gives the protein CASSLRRSHGYTF.

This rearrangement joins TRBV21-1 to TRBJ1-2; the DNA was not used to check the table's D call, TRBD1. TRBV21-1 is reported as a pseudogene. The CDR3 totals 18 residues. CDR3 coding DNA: TGTGCCAGCAGCATCTCAGGGGGCCCCCGGACAGGGCTGCGTGGCTACACCTTC. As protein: CASSISGGPRTGLRGYTF.

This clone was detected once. CDR3 coding DNA: TGCGCCAGCAGCTTGGGGGGGTACCAAGAGACCCAGTACTTC. Translating it yields CASSLGGYQETQYF. The chain carries TRBV5-1 and TRBJ2-5; D could derive from TRBD1 or TRBD2 (5 bases each). This CDR3 has 14 amino acids. Trimming took off 0 bases at V and 0 bases at J, with 6 bases between the two ends. The germline CDR1 and CDR2 sequences are SGHRS and YFSETQ.

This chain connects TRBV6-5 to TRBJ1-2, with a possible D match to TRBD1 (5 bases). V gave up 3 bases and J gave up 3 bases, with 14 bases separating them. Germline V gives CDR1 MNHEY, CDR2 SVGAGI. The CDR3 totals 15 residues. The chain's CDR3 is CASSYRTRRDYGYTF. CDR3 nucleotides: TGTGCCAGCAGTTATCGGACACGGCGGGACTATGGCTACACCTTC.

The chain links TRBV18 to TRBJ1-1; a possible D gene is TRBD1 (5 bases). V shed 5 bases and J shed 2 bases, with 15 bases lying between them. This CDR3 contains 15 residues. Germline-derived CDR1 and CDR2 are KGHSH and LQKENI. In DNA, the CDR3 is TGTGCCAGCTCATACCCGGGGGAATCAAACACTGAAGCTTTCTTT. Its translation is CASSYPGESNTEAFF.

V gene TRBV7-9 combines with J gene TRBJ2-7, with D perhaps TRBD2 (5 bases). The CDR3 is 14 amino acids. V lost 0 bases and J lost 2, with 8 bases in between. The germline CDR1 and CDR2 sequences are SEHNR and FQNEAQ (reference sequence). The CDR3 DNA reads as TGTGCCAGCAGCTTAGCCCCTAGCCCCTACGAGCAGTACTTC. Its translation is CASSLAPSPYEQYF.

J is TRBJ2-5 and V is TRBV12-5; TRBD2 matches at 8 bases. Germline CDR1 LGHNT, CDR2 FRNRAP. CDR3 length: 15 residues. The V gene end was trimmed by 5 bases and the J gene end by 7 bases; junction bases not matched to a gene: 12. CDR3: CASGNLAGPVGTQYF. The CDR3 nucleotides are TGTGCTAGTGGTAACTTAGCGGGACCCGTTGGGACCCAGTACTTC.